The 5 T cell receptor beta chains in this list originate from one sample, sequenced in a study of OX40 agonist ivuxolimab in advanced cancers. Data came from immunoSEQ multiplex PCR; TCRdb stores just in-frame clones and leaves some out. The sample records 70,000 to 95,000 clones, under 95% being singletons. The sequencing used CD4+ or CD8+ T cells sorted from blood, collected in a trial of the OX40 agonist ivuxolimab. The source is an adult with an advanced solid tumor such as melanoma, head and neck, liver or kidney cancer.

The chain recombines TRBV6-5 with TRBJ1-2; TRBD1 aligns across 10 bases. CDR1 MNHEY and CDR2 SVGAGI come from the germline V gene. V shed 2 bases, J shed 7 bases, and the junction held 4 bases outside the gene matches. CDR3 length equals 14 residues. CDR3 sequence reads: CASSYADRGSGYTF. The CDR3 DNA reads TGTGCCAGCAGTTACGCGGACAGGGGGTCTGGCTACACCTTC.

A single count supports this clone. This chain joins TRBV28 and TRBJ1-2; TRBD1 matches 8 bases. Germline V CDR1 and CDR2: MDHEN, SYDVKM. V gave up 6 bases and J gave up 0 bases; unmatched junction bases: 6. This CDR3 is built from 15 residues. CDR3 DNA sequence: TGTGCCAGCAGCTCCGCGGGACAGGCTAACTATGGCTACACCTTC. As protein: CASSSAGQANYGYTF.

This rearrangement joins TRBV4-1 to TRBJ1-1; D is uncertain. This CDR3 has 16 amino acids. Trimming took 1 base from V and 0 from J, leaving 12 bases between them. Looked up from germline, CDR1 is MGHRA and CDR2 is YSYEKL. CDR3 sequence (DNA): TGCGCCAGCAGCCAAGTAATCGTACTCATGAACACTGAAGCTTTCTTT. Translated: CASSQVIVLMNTEAFF.

This clone was detected only once. The chain employs TRBV29-1 and TRBJ2-2; D might be TRBD2 (5 bases). This CDR3 is 12 amino acids long. CDR1 SQVTM and CDR2 ANQGSEA come from the germline V gene. V was shortened by 6 bases and J by 2 bases, with 7 bases between the two germline ends. The chain's CDR3 is CSVASNTGELFF. CDR3 coding DNA: TGCAGCGTGGCTAGCAACACCGGGGAGCTGTTTTTT.

V and J are TRBV30 and TRBJ1-1, with D possibly matching TRBD1 (6 bases). The CDR3 is made up of 13 amino acids. CDR1 is GTSNPN and CDR2 is SVGIG in the germline V gene (reference sequence). V was cut by 4 bases and J by 1 base, with 10 bases left in between. The chain's CDR3 is CAWTRTENTEAFF. Written as DNA, the CDR3 is TGTGCCTGGACTAGGACAGAGAACACTGAAGCTTTCTTT.